This T cell receptor (beta chain) is drawn from a study of T cells in women clearing cervical HPV infection. Repertoires were generated with immunoSEQ multiplex PCR, while TCRdb's copy carries only in-frame clones and drops some. This listing includes tens of thousands of clones. Concerning this clone itself: The observed sequence ends 3 residues before the CDR3 terminus, with the missing tail filled in from the germline J gene.

Trimming took 0 bases from V and 4 from J, leaving 9 bases between them. The germline V gene encodes CDR1 GTSNPN and CDR2 SVGIG (reference sequence). The length of the CDR3 is 13 residues. The chain links TRBV30 to TRBJ1-2; no reliable D call. The clonotype originates from a woman aged 18 to 75 with a cervical HPV16 infection that either progressed to CIN3+ or cleared (not recorded which). The sequenced sample was blood buffy coat. Partial CDR3 DNA: TGTGCCTGGAGTGTACGGTTTGGCTATGGC. Encoded protein: CAWSVRFGYG. The entire CDR3 protein is CAWSVRFGYGYTF.